Listed below are T cell receptor beta chains from one sample, sequenced in a study of beta chain features in type 1 diabetes. Profiled with immunoSEQ multiplex PCR; TCRdb holds only in-frame clones, not every one. The sample gives about 290,000 clones, roughly 8% of which show up once; over 0.8% is in the top ten. Sequencing was carried out using central memory CD4+ T cells from blood. The receptors here all came from a woman younger than 30 in good health. CDR3s include the opening cysteine and the closing phenylalanine or tryptophan. The D gene is left open where the match is weak. Not every row has a clone size; where given, it reads once, few, many or a size class.

V,J,size,D,CDR3,DNA
TRBV19,TRBJ1-1,-,TRBD1,CATRDRKNTEAFF,TGTGCCACCAGGGACAGGAAGAACACTGAAGCTTTCTTT
TRBV7-8,TRBJ2-3,-,-,CASSLRVPGTDTQYF,TGTGCCAGCAGCTTACGAGTCCCGGGCACAGATACGCAGTATTTT
TRBV5-6,TRBJ2-1,-,-,CASSLGYRVRDYNEQFF,TGTGCCAGCAGCTTGGGGTACAGAGTACGGGACTACAATGAGCAGTTCTTC
TRBV27,TRBJ2-1,few,-,CASSLSGPPSYNEQFF,TGTGCCAGCAGTTTATCGGGACCGCCATCCTACAATGAGCAGTTCTTC
TRBV5-4,TRBJ1-2,many,TRBD1,CASSFRRQGDYGYTF,TGTGCCAGCAGCTTCCGGCGACAGGGGGACTATGGCTACACCTTC
TRBV10-3,TRBJ2-7,many,TRBD2,CAIGAGARYEQYF,TGTGCCATCGGGGCGGGAGCTCGGTACGAGCAGTACTTC
TRBV29-1,TRBJ1-5,-,-,CSVGDAQGGQPQHF,TGCAGCGTTGGTGATGCGCAGGGCGGGCAGCCCCAGCATTTT
TRBV28,TRBJ1-1,-,-,CASSFDQRRSTEAFF,TGTGCCAGCAGTTTCGACCAGCGGCGGAGCACTGAAGCTTTCTTT
TRBV5-1,TRBJ1-6,few,-,CASSLGGVENSPLHF,TGCGCCAGCAGCTTGGGAGGGGTCGAGAATTCACCCCTCCACTTT
TRBV5-1,TRBJ1-4,-,TRBD1,CASSPPTGTGGEKLFF,TGCGCCAGCAGCCCTCCCACGGGGACAGGCGGCGAAAAACTGTTTTTT
TRBV4-1,TRBJ1-5,-,TRBD1,CASSQDPGQLSNQPQHF,TGCGCCAGCAGCCAAGACCCGGGACAGCTTAGCAATCAGCCCCAGCATTTT
TRBV30,TRBJ2-5,-,-,CAWTGPVGETQYF,TGTGCCTGGACTGGTCCGGTCGGAGAGACCCAGTACTTC
TRBV9,TRBJ2-7,few,-,CASSAGPRAYEQYF,TGTGCCAGCAGCGCCGGGCCCCGCGCCTACGAGCAGTACTTC
TRBV19,TRBJ2-1,-,-,CASSPQGREGNEQFF,TGTGCCAGTAGTCCCCAGGGGCGGGAAGGCAATGAGCAGTTCTTC
TRBV5-1,TRBJ1-6,few,-,CASSLSGNGYNSPLHF,TGCGCCAGCAGTCTGTCGGGGAATGGGTATAATTCACCCCTCCACTTT
TRBV13,TRBJ2-4,many,-,CASSLRGTKNIQYF,TGTGCCAGCAGCTTGAGGGGTACCAAAAACATTCAGTACTTC
TRBV7-3,TRBJ2-2,few,-,CASSPHGDVKVGELFF,TGTGCCAGCAGCCCGCATGGGGATGTGAAGGTCGGGGAGCTGTTTTTT
TRBV20-1,TRBJ1-3,-,-,CSAGAGNTIYF,TGCAGTGCGGGGGCTGGAAACACCATATATTTT
TRBV30,TRBJ2-7,-,-,CAWSVTYEQYF,TGTGCCTGGAGTGTGACCTACGAGCAGTACTTC
TRBV7-2,TRBJ2-7,few,-,CASSQEGRRTSYEQYF,TGTGCCAGCAGCCAAGAAGGGCGCAGGACTTCCTACGAGCAGTACTTC
TRBV28,TRBJ1-1,-,-,CASTPPGRAEAFF,TGTGCCAGCACCCCCCCCGGTAGGGCTGAAGCTTTCTTT
TRBV11-2,TRBJ1-1,-,-,CASSRDFQSQAFF,TGTGCCAGCAGCCGGGATTTCCAGAGTCAAGCTTTCTTT
TRBV6-5,TRBJ1-1,-,-,CASSYYPNLNTEAFF,TGTGCCAGCAGTTACTACCCGAATTTGAACACTGAAGCTTTCTTT
TRBV18,TRBJ1-2,-,TRBD1,CASSRDSSNYGYTF,TGTGCCAGCTCACGGGACAGCAGCAACTATGGCTACACCTTC
TRBV2,TRBJ1-1,-,-,CASSGDGTEAFF,TGTGCCAGCAGTGGGGACGGCACTGAAGCTTTCTTT
TRBV5-4,TRBJ2-1,-,-,CASSLTGVYNEQFF,TGTGCCAGCAGCTTGACGGGGGTGTACAATGAGCAGTTCTTC
TRBV6-1,TRBJ2-6,many,-,CASSAGLSGANVLTF,TGTGCCAGCAGTGCCGGGTTATCTGGGGCCAACGTCCTGACTTTC
TRBV30,TRBJ2-3,-,TRBD2,CAWVLAGTDTQYF,TGTGCCTGGGTACTAGCGGGGACAGATACGCAGTATTTT
TRBV2,TRBJ2-1,many,TRBD2,CATMTSGRYNEQFF,TGTGCCACCATGACTAGCGGGAGGTACAATGAGCAGTTCTTC
TRBV5-1,TRBJ1-1,few,-,CASKPNRNTEAFF,TGCGCCAGCAAGCCCAATAGGAACACTGAAGCTTTCTTT
TRBV7-2,TRBJ2-5,-,TRBD2,CASSLGLAGYQETQYF,TGTGCCAGCAGCTTAGGACTAGCGGGATACCAAGAGACCCAGTACTTC
TRBV25-1,TRBJ2-5,few,-,CASSEWGSVETQYF,TGTGCCAGCAGTGAATGGGGTAGTGTAGAGACCCAGTACTTC
TRBV7-6,TRBJ2-1,few,TRBD2,CASSLGTSDGFNEQFF,TGTGCCAGCAGCTTAGGGACTAGCGACGGATTCAATGAGCAGTTCTTC
TRBV30,TRBJ1-5,few,-,CAWRYGGNSNQPQHF,TGTGCCTGGAGGTATGGGGGTAATAGCAATCAGCCCCAGCATTTT
TRBV6-5,TRBJ1-3,few,-,CASRREQRADTIYF,TGTGCCAGCCGGCGGGAGCAGCGGGCCGACACCATATATTTT
TRBV7-2,TRBJ1-1,-,-,CASSSYTEAFF,TGTGCCAGCAGCTCTTACACTGAAGCTTTCTTT
TRBV18,TRBJ2-7,few,-,CASSADGYEQYF,TGTGCCAGCTCAGCGGACGGCTACGAGCAGTACTTC
TRBV6-6,TRBJ1-2,-,-,CASSYSAGSSGYTF,TGTGCCAGCAGTTACTCGGCAGGGTCAAGTGGCTACACCTTC
TRBV7-9,TRBJ1-2,-,TRBD1,CASSSGPRDRGIYGYTF,TGTGCCAGCAGCTCTGGGCCCCGGGACAGGGGGATCTATGGCTACACCTTC
TRBV7-8,TRBJ1-1,few,-,CASSLVYRNTEAFF,TGTGCCAGCAGCTTAGTATACAGGAACACTGAAGCTTTCTTT
TRBV11-2,TRBJ2-3,few,-,CASSPVRGADTQYF,TGTGCCAGCAGCCCTGTCAGGGGGGCAGATACGCAGTATTTT
TRBV19,TRBJ2-1,many,-,CASSRQLEQFF,TGTGCCAGTAGTAGACAGCTTGAGCAGTTCTTC
TRBV4-3,TRBJ2-5,many,-,CASSQNLGDRETQYF,TGCGCCAGCAGCCAAAATTTGGGTGATCGAGAGACCCAGTACTTC
TRBV5-4,TRBJ2-5,few,-,CASSLATGSLEETQYF,TGTGCCAGCAGCTTGGCAACAGGGTCTTTGGAGGAGACCCAGTACTTC
TRBV10-3,TRBJ1-5,few,-,CAISREGNQPQHF,TGTGCCATCAGTAGGGAAGGTAATCAGCCCCAGCATTTT
TRBV6-1,TRBJ2-1,-,TRBD2,CASSDASATSGVRYNEQFF,TGTGCCAGCAGTGATGCCAGCGCCACTAGCGGTGTCCGCTACAATGAGCAGTTCTTC
TRBV4-2,TRBJ1-6,-,-,CASSQATGSYNSPLHF,TGTGCCAGCAGCCAAGCCACCGGCTCCTATAATTCACCCCTCCACTTT
TRBV19,TRBJ1-6,few,-,CASSTYDSTSPLHF,TGTGCCAGTAGTACCTATGATTCGACGTCACCCCTCCACTTT
TRBV14,TRBJ1-1,few,-,CASSQDLGTFTTEAFF,TGTGCCAGCAGCCAAGATCTGGGGACATTCACTACAGAAGCTTTCTTT
TRBV2,TRBJ2-7,-,-,CASISGTLYEQYF,TGTGCCAGCATCTCCGGGACCCTCTACGAGCAGTACTTC
TRBV18,TRBJ2-2,few,-,CASSPYPGENTGELFF,TGTGCCAGCTCACCATATCCAGGAGAGAACACCGGGGAGCTGTTTTTT
TRBV5-6,TRBJ2-5,few,TRBD1,CASIIRQGSETQYF,TGTGCCAGCATCATTCGACAGGGTAGCGAGACCCAGTACTTC
TRBV28,TRBJ1-1,few,TRBD1,CASSLVAGGKEAFF,TGTGCCAGCAGTTTAGTAGCAGGGGGTAAGGAAGCTTTCTTT
TRBV9,TRBJ2-1,-,-,CASSPRTYNEQFF,TGTGCCAGCAGCCCCAGGACCTACAATGAGCAGTTCTTC
TRBV7-2,TRBJ1-1,many,-,CASSHGRMNTEAFF,TGTGCCAGCAGCCATGGGCGGATGAACACTGAAGCTTTCTTT
TRBV7-2,TRBJ1-1,-,TRBD1,CASSLRTGITEAFF,TGTGCCAGCAGCTTAAGGACAGGGATCACTGAAGCTTTCTTT
TRBV2,TRBJ1-1,-,-,CASTRGANTEAFF,TGTGCCAGCACCCGGGGGGCGAACACTGAAGCTTTCTTT